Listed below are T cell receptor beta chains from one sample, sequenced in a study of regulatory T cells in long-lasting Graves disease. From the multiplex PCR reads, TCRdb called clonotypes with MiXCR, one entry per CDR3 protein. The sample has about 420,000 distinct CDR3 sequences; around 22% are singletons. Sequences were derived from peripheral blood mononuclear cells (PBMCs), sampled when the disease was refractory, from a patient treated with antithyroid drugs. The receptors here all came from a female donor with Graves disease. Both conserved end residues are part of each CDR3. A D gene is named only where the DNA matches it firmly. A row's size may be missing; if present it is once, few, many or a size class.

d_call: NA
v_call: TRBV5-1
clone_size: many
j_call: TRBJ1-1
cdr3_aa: CASSGQINTEAFF
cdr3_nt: TGTGCCAGCAGTGGACAGATCAACACTGAAGCTTTCTTT

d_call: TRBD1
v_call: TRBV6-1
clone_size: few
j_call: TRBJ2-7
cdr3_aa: CASSPGQGDYEQYF
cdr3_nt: TGTGCCAGCAGCCCCGGACAGGGAGACTACGAGCAGTACTTC

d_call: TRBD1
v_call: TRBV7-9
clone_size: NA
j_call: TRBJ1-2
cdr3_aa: CASTDRVYYGYTF
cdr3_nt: TGTGCCAGCACCGACAGGGTCTATTATGGCTACACCTTC

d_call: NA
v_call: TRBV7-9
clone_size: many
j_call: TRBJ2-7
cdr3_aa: CASSSEDYWQEQYF
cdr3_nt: TGTGCCAGCAGCTCGGAGGACTATTGGCAGGAGCAGTACTTC

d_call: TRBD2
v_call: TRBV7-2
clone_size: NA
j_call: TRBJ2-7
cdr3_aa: CASSSERGYEQYF
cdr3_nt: TGTGCCAGCAGCTCGGAGCGGGGCTACGAGCAGTACTTC

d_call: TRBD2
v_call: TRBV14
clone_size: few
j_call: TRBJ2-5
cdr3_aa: CASSQPAGRVETQYF
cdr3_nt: TGTGCCAGCAGCCAACCAGCGGGAAGGGTAGAGACCCAGTACTTC

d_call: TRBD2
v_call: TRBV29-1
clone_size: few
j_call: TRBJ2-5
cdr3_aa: CSVDLLAGPRETQYF
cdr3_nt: TGCAGCGTTGACCTATTAGCGGGCCCGAGGGAGACCCAGTACTTC

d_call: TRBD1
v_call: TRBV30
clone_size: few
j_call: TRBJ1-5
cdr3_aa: CAWSHPQGAIRNQPQHF
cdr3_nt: TGTGCCTGGAGTCACCCCCAGGGGGCAATCCGCAATCAGCCCCAGCATTTT

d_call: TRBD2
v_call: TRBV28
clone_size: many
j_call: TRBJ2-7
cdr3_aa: CASRTSGRGYEQYF
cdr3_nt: TGTGCCAGCAGAACTAGCGGGAGAGGGTACGAGCAGTACTTC

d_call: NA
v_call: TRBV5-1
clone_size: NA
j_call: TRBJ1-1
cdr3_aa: CASSLVAQLNTEAFF
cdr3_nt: TGCGCCAGCAGCTTGGTAGCCCAGCTGAACACTGAAGCTTTCTTT

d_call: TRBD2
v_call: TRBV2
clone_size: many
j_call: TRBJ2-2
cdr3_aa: CASSDVRTLRGKGELFF
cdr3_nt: TGTGCCAGCAGTGATGTACGAACTTTGCGGGGGAAGGGGGAGCTGTTTTTT

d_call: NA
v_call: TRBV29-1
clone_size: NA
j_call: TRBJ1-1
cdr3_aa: CSATKSLDMNTEAFF
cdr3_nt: TGCAGCGCCACGAAGAGTCTAGATATGAACACTGAAGCTTTCTTT

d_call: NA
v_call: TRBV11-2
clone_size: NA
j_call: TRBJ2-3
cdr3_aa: CASSGIKGDTQYF
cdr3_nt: TGTGCCAGCAGTGGGATTAAGGGAGATACGCAGTATTTT

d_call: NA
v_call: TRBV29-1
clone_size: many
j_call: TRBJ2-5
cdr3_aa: CSVAQETQYF
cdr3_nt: TGCAGCGTTGCACAAGAGACCCAGTACTTC

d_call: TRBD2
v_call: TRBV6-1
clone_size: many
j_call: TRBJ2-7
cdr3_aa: CASTLTSGSYEQYF
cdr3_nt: TGTGCCAGCACCTTGACTAGCGGGAGCTACGAGCAGTACTTC

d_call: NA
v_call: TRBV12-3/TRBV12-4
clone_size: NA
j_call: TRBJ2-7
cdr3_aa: CASSLAIGSQSYEQYF
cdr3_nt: TGTGCCAGCAGTTTAGCGATCGGCTCCCAAAGCTACGAGCAGTACTTC

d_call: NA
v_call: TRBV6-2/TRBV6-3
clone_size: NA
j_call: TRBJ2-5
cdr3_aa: CASSYGGQTLQETQYF
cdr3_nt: TGTGCCAGCAGTTACGGAGGCCAGACACTTCAAGAGACCCAGTACTTC